This T cell receptor (beta chain) was sequenced during a study of T cell responses to AZD1222 COVID-19 vaccine. Study findings and constraints: Repertoires were collected only later (after the peak T cell response had occurred). Recipients of AZD1222 seropositive at baseline numbered only 5 to 7. Donors in the cohort were predominantly white British and more often female, and clonal diversity was possibly underestimated.

TCRdb's table, derived via immunoSEQ multiplex PCR, lists solely in-frame clones and lacks some. The sample contains about 120,000 clones, 80% to 95% of which appear only once. Note on this clone: The antigen is undetermined.

The CDR3 runs 15 residues. Germline V gene sequence: CDR1 MNHEY, CDR2 SVGAGI. Trimming removed 4 bases at V and 7 bases at J, with 17 bases between. The sequence was obtained from an adult in good health. This chain joins TRBV6-5 and TRBJ1-5; tentative D call: TRBD1 (5 bases). Sequencing used peripheral blood, obtained on day 0 of AZD1222 vaccination. CDR3 in DNA: TGTGCCAGCAGTTTATCGATTCGGGGCAGGCAGCCCCAGCATTTT. Protein sequence: CASSLSIRGRQPQHF.